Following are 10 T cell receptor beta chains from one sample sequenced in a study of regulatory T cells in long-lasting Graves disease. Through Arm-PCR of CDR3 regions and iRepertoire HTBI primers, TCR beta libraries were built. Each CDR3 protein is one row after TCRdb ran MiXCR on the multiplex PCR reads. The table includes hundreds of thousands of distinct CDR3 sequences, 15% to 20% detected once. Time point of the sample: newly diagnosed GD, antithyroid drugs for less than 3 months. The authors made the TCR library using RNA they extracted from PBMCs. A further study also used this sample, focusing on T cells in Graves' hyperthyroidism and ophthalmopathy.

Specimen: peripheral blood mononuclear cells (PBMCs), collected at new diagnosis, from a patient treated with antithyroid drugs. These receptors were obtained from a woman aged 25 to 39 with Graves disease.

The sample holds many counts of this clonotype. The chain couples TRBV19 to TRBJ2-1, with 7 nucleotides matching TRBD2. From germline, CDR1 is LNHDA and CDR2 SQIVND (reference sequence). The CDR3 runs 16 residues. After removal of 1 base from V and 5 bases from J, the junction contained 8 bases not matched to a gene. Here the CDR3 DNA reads TGTGCCAGTAGTATAGCGGGGGAGGGTTGGCACAATGAGCAGTTCTTC. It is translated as CASSIAGEGWHNEQFF.

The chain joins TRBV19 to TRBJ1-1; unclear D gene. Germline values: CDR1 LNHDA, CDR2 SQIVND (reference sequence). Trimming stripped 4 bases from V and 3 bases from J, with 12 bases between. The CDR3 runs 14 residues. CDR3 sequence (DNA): TGTGCCAGTAGTAAGGACCGACCCTACACTGAAGCTTTCTTT. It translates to CASSKDRPYTEAFF.

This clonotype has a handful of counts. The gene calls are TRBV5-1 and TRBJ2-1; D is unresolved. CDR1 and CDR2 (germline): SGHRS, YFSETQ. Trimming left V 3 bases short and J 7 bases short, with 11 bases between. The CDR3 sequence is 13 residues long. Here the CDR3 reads CASSSQWKNEQFF. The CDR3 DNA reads TGCGCCAGCAGCTCGCAGTGGAAGAATGAGCAGTTCTTC.

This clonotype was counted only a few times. CDR3 residues: CASSFGGLNEQFF. CDR3 bases: TGTGCCAGCAGCTTCGGTGGGCTCAATGAGCAGTTCTTC. V and J are TRBV7-3 and TRBJ2-1; D unclear. This CDR3 has 13 amino acids. Germline V gene data show CDR1 as SGHTA and CDR2 as FQGTGA. Deletions cut 3 bases from V and 6 bases from J, with 9 bases between.

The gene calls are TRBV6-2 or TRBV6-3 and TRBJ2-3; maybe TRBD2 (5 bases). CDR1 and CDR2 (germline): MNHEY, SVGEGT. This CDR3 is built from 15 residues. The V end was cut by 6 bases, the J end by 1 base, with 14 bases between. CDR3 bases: TGTGCCAGCAGCACGGGATACACGGGCACAGATACGCAGTATTTT. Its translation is CASSTGYTGTDTQYF.

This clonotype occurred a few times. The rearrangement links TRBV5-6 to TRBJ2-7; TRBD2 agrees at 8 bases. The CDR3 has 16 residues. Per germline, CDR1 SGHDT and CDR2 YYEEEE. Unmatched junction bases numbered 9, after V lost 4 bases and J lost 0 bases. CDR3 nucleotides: TGTGCCAGCAGCCCCCGTGGGCTAGCGGGCTCCTACGAGCAGTACTTC. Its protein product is CASSPRGLAGSYEQYF.

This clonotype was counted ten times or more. The DNA for the CDR3 is TGTGCCAGCAGTTACTCGGAGGCTACTGAAGCTTTCTTT. It is translated as CASSYSEATEAFF. The chain employs TRBV6-5 and TRBJ1-1; D unclear. V lost 0 bases and J 5 bases, leaving 7 bases between the germline ends. The CDR3 runs to 13 residues. Germline CDR1 reads MNHEY; CDR2 reads SVGAGI.

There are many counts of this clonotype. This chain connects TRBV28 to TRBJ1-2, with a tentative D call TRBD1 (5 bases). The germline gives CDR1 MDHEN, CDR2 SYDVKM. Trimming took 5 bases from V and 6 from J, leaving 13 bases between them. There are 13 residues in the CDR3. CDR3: CASSLQGIDGYTF. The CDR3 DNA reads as TGTGCCAGCAGTCTCCAGGGAATAGATGGCTACACCTTC.

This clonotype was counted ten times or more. The CDR3 region has the DNA TGTGCCAGCAGCCGGGGACTAGCGGGAGGGCCCTCGGGTGAGCAGTACTTC. This encodes CASSRGLAGGPSGEQYF. The chain joins TRBV3-1 to TRBJ2-7, with TRBD2 matching over 16 bases. With V trimmed by 4 bases and J by 7 bases, 10 bases remained unmatched. CDR1 is LGHDT, CDR2 YNNKEL, per germline (reference sequence). The CDR3 runs 17 residues.

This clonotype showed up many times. Written as DNA, the CDR3 is TGTGCCAGCAGTTTATTTGGGCGACCGGGCTCCTACGAGCAGTACTTC. Protein sequence: CASSLFGRPGSYEQYF. This chain connects TRBV28 to TRBJ2-7, with D uncertain. The germline gives CDR1 MDHEN, CDR2 SYDVKM. The CDR3 sequence is 16 residues long. Trimming stripped 1 base from V and 0 bases from J, with 13 bases between.